This TCR beta chain was sequenced during a study of somatic mutations in cytotoxic T cells in rheumatoid arthritis. Using immunoSEQ multiplex PCR, the repertoire was profiled, and TCRdb retains in-frame clones only, with some absent. The sample consists of 25,000 to 30,000 clones, more than 75% of them appearing once. Trimming removed 8 bases at V and 7 bases at J, with 12 bases between. Germline CDR1 is MNHEY and CDR2 is SVGAGI. This CDR3 has 12 amino acids. Details on this clone: Antigen: not known.

General observations from the study: Nothing was done to adjust for multiple comparisons when TRBV07 showed up slightly less in rheumatoid arthritis patients.

This chain links TRBV6-5 with TRBJ2-1; D unclear. The receptor was isolated from a man aged 50-59 years in good health. Input material: CD8+ T cells sorted from blood. The CDR3 DNA reads TGTGCCAGCGCCACTCCTCGGAATGAGCAGTTCTTC. This sequence encodes CASATPRNEQFF.